This T cell receptor (beta chain) came from a study of technical replicates of blood from several donors. Trimming took 1 base from V and 2 from J, leaving 12 bases between them. The V gene's germline CDR1 is SGHTS and CDR2 YDEGEE. The CDR3 sequence is 16 residues long. Clones were sequenced by immunoSEQ multiplex PCR, and TCRdb holds only the in-frame ones, with some missing. The repertoire includes 75,000 to 95,000 clones, 95% to 97% of them detected once, and 0.36% sits in the top ten. This TCR was sampled from a human donor in good health. The sequencing sample was made of T cells isolated from PBMCs. The J gene is TRBJ2-2, the V gene TRBV5-8; D is possibly TRBD1 (6 bases). This CDR3 reads CASSLYQGGNTGELFF. The CDR3 bases are TGTGCCAGCAGCTTGTACCAAGGGGGAAACACCGGGGAGCTGTTTTTT.